These 10 T cell receptor beta chains were sequenced from one sample in a study of T cell clones after liver transplantation. TCRbeta sequences of proliferating CFSE-low MLR cells were labeled alloreactive. No antigens are known for them. Repertoires were generated with immunoSEQ multiplex PCR, while TCRdb's copy carries only in-frame clones and drops some. Of 2,000 or so clones in the sample, approximately 31% were seen once. Source material: CD8+ T cells from cultured PBMCs. These receptors were obtained from a human patient who received a liver transplant. The graft donor may have contributed some T cells.

This clone was picked up a small number of times. V gene TRBV11-2 combines with J gene TRBJ1-2; TRBD1 matches 8 bases. Trimming took 0 bases from V and 7 from J; bases not matched to a gene: 16. The germline V gene encodes CDR1 SGHAT and CDR2 FQNNGV. CDR3 length equals 18 residues. For the CDR3, the DNA is TGTGCCAGCAGCTTAGAGCAGGGGGCGGAAGGTGGTCTCATTGGCTACACCTTC. This codes for CASSLEQGAEGGLIGYTF.

The genes are TRBV11-3 and TRBJ1-2; D ambiguous. The CDR3 has 17 amino acids. Germline CDR1 SGHNT, CDR2 YENEEA. The V end lost 5 bases, the J end lost 4 bases, and 23 bases lay between the germline ends. The CDR3 DNA reads as TGTGCCAGCAGCAGGTCACGCAATCTCGGAAAGACCTATGGCTACACCTTC. This codes for CASSRSRNLGKTYGYTF.

There are a few counts of this clone. This chain links TRBV11-2 with TRBJ1-1, with D unclear. The CDR3 has 15 amino acids. Trimming stripped 2 bases from V and 4 bases from J, with 14 bases between. CDR1 is SGHAT, CDR2 FQNNGV, per germline. In nucleotides, the CDR3 is TGTGCCAGCAGCTTATCTGGCAGCGGGGTCACTGAAGCTTTCTTT. This gives the protein CASSLSGSGVTEAFF.

The CDR3 region is CASGDNSYEQYF. The CDR3 DNA sequence: TGTGCCAGTGGGGACAATTCCTACGAGCAGTACTTC. The chain is built from TRBV11-3 and TRBJ2-7, with D perhaps TRBD1 (6 bases). From germline, CDR1 is SGHNT and CDR2 YENEEA. The CDR3 runs to 12 residues. The ends were cut back, 9 bases at V and 1 base at J, with 10 bases in the middle.

This clone is medium-sized within its sample. The rearrangement joins TRBV7-9 to TRBJ2-1; no clear D gene. Germline V gene lookup returns CDR1 SEHNR and CDR2 FQNEAQ (reference sequence). The length of the CDR3 is 14 residues. V was cut by 5 bases and J by 5 bases, with 13 bases left in between. The chain's CDR3 is CASSARYSNNEQFF. The CDR3 DNA is TGTGCCAGCAGCGCGCGGTACAGTAACAATGAGCAGTTCTTC.

The rearrangement links TRBV19 to TRBJ1-2, with D hard to call. Deletions cut 1 base from V and 4 bases from J, with 16 bases between. Germline V gene sequence: CDR1 LNHDA, CDR2 SQIVND (reference sequence). The CDR3 extends over 16 amino acids. The CDR3 is CASSIGQLETFYGYTF. DNA for the CDR3: TGTGCCAGTAGTATAGGGCAGCTGGAAACCTTCTATGGCTACACCTTC.

By share, this clone counts as medium-sized (0.01 to 0.1%). J is TRBJ1-2 and V is TRBV13; 8 positions match TRBD1. Germline V gene lookup returns CDR1 PRHDT and CDR2 FYEKMQ (reference sequence). J lost 2 bases, V lost 4 bases, and 3 bases had no gene match. The length of the CDR3 is 14 residues. The CDR3 DNA sequence: TGTGCCAGCAGCTACCGGACAGGGAACTATGGCTACACCTTC. Protein sequence: CASSYRTGNYGYTF.

This clone counts as medium-sized (0.01 to 0.1%). The chain has TRBV6-5 and TRBJ2-7; D perhaps matches TRBD2 (5 bases). The CDR3 has 14 amino acids. The ends were cut back, 0 bases at V and 6 bases at J, with 12 bases in the middle. The germline V gene encodes CDR1 MNHEY and CDR2 SVGAGI. The CDR3 loop is CASSYSAGKAEQYF. CDR3 bases: TGTGCCAGCAGTTACTCGGCCGGGAAGGCCGAGCAGTACTTC.

For the CDR3, the DNA is TGCGCCAGCAGCCAAGATAAGGGGACAGGGCTTAAGCCCCAGCATTTT. Translating it yields CASSQDKGTGLKPQHF. The genes are TRBV4-1 and TRBJ1-5; 9 positions agree with TRBD1. The CDR3 covers 16 residues. In germline, CDR1 is MGHRA, CDR2 YSYEKL. J gave up 8 bases and V 0 bases, and 8 bases lay outside the gene matches.

This chain joins TRBV19 and TRBJ2-1, with unresolved D. The CDR3 is 15 residues long. Trimming pared 5 bases from V and 3 bases from J, leaving 14 bases between. CDR1 and CDR2 (germline): LNHDA, SQIVND (reference sequence). CDR3 DNA sequence: TGTGCCAGTAGTGCCCGGGTTGGGGACTACAATGAGCAGTTCTTC. Amino acids: CASSARVGDYNEQFF. Using reference TRBV19 and TRBJ2-1 for the parts outside the CDR3, the full variable domain is DGGITQSPKYLFRKEGQNVTLSCEQNLNHDAMYWYRQDPGQGLRLIYYSQIVNDFQKGDIAEGYSVSREKKESFPLTVTSAQKNPTAFYLCASSARVGDYNEQFFGPGTRLTVL.